This T cell receptor beta chain was sequenced during a study of cytomegalovirus exposure and HLA in healthy donors. Details on this clone: The antigen remains unidentified.

The PCR had 60 Vbeta and 13 Jbeta primers. TCRdb keeps only in-frame clones here, not all; method: immunoSEQ multiplex PCR. The sample includes approximately 130,000 clones, about 80% of them seen just once. With 7 bases clipped from V and 4 bases from J, the junction kept 12 bases outside the gene matches. The CDR3 covers 15 residues. The germline gives CDR1 MNHEY, CDR2 SMNVEV (reference sequence). Notes on the study in general: Presence/absence analyses took donor sequencing depth as roughly uniform. TRBV6-2, TRBV6-3 and some other V segments were unresolvable in 87-base-pair reads. In a later analysis, HLA-C alleles had the fewest associated TCRs, DRB1 alleles the most. Highly shared sequence variants in one cluster were likely a sequencing artifact.

The specimen sequenced was PBMCs. The source is a woman in her forties or fifties in good health and CMV-seronegative. This rearrangement joins TRBV27 to TRBJ1-1, with 7 bases fitting TRBD1. As DNA, the CDR3 is TGTGCCAGCAAGGCTTCCACAGGGGAAGGCACTGAAGCTTTCTTT. Protein sequence: CASKASTGEGTEAFF.